The 19 T cell receptor beta chains below all came from one sample that was sequenced in a study of T cell clusters in autoimmune cytopenias. TRB amplification used 250 ng of peripheral blood genomic DNA. Multiplex touch-down PCR amplified TRB using TRB-A and TRB-B pools in one tube. TCRdb processed the multiplex PCR reads again and assigns one entry to each CDR3 protein, with no DNA. This sample lists several thousand distinct CDR3 sequences; its ten largest clones have roughly 35%. These same data were also listed under a study on T cell repertoires in aging, cancer and after chemotherapy.

The sequenced sample was peripheral blood. These receptor sequences come from a human donor in good health.

This sequence joins TRBV27 and TRBJ1-5; TCRdb gives TRBD1 as the D gene, but with no DNA this cannot be confirmed. Germline loops: CDR1 MNHEY, CDR2 SMNVEV (reference sequence). CDR3 length: 14 residues. CDR3 residues: CASSSDRSNQPQHF.

In terms of frequency, this clonotype is medium-sized. This rearrangement joins TRBV29-1 to TRBJ2-7; checking the TCRdb D call of TRBD1 is not possible without DNA. Germline V lookup: CDR1 SQVTM, CDR2 ANQGSEA. This CDR3 region has 13 residues. The CDR3 loop reads CSVEKGGRGEQYF.

The V gene is TRBV12-3 or TRBV12-4, the J gene TRBJ2-2; there is no DNA to check the TCRdb D call of TRBD1. The CDR3 is 16 residues long. The CDR3 region is CASSYRDRGLSGELFF.

This clonotype ranks as medium-sized (0.01 to 0.1%) in terms of frequency. The V and J genes are TRBV30 and TRBJ2-7; TCRdb calls TRBD2, which cannot be checked without DNA. The V gene's germline CDR1 is GTSNPN and CDR2 SVGIG (reference sequence). The CDR3 has 16 residues. CDR3 sequence reads: CAWSGHLTSGSYEQYF.

The rearrangement links TRBV27 to TRBJ2-5; TCRdb indicates TRBD1, and absent DNA this call remains unverified. The CDR3 is 15 amino acids. Germline values: CDR1 MNHEY, CDR2 SMNVEV (reference sequence). The CDR3 sequence: CASSQGAVGQETQYF.

The V and J genes are TRBV19 and TRBJ1-1. There are 16 residues in the CDR3. Germline loops: CDR1 LNHDA, CDR2 SQIVND (reference sequence). CDR3 sequence: CASSDYSWAMNTEAFF.

This chain uses TRBV11-3 with TRBJ2-1; TCRdb selects TRBD2, and the lack of DNA leaves this call unchecked. CDR1 and CDR2 (germline): SGHNT, YENEEA. The CDR3 is made up of 17 amino acids. CDR3: CASSLGTSGGDLNEQFF.

Frequency places this clonotype as medium-sized. V gene TRBV19 combines with J gene TRBJ2-1; TCRdb indicates TRBD1, and absent DNA this call remains unverified. Per germline, CDR1 LNHDA and CDR2 SQIVND (reference sequence). CDR3 length equals 15 residues. The CDR3 loop is CASSTGRGSYNEQFF.

The chain carries TRBV5-1 and TRBJ2-3; TCRdb outputs TRBD2, but without DNA this stays unchecked. In germline, CDR1 is SGHRS, CDR2 YFSETQ. The CDR3 has 16 amino acids. This CDR3 reads CASTTLAGPSTDTQYF.

CDR3: CASSATGLAGWGGTDTQYF. The gene calls are TRBV27 and TRBJ2-3; without DNA, the TCRdb call of TRBD2 cannot be checked. The CDR3 contains 19 residues. Germline V gene lookup returns CDR1 MNHEY and CDR2 SMNVEV (reference sequence).

The rearrangement joins TRBV18 to TRBJ1-4. Germline V CDR1 and CDR2: KGHSH, LQKENI. The CDR3 contains 13 residues. CDR3 region: CASSPQANEKLFF.

This sequence joins TRBV30 and TRBJ2-7. The V gene's germline CDR1 is GTSNPN and CDR2 SVGIG (reference sequence). CDR3 length: 12 residues. The CDR3 spells CAWSVLVYEQYF.

The rearrangement joins TRBV5-4 to TRBJ1-3; as DNA is missing, the TRBD1 call by TCRdb cannot be tested. The CDR3 spans 15 residues. CDR1 SGHNT and CDR2 YYREEE come from the germline V gene (reference sequence). The CDR3 here is CASSLAGTPGNTIYF.

The rearrangement joins TRBV5-4 to TRBJ2-7; TCRdb designates TRBD1, a call that cannot be tested without DNA. The CDR3 loop spans 13 amino acids. In germline, CDR1 is SGHNT, CDR2 YYREEE (reference sequence). CDR3 residues: CASTRTGGYEQYF.

V and J are TRBV18 and TRBJ1-3; the TCRdb D gene call, TRBD1, has no DNA to confirm it. Germline V lookup: CDR1 KGHSH, CDR2 LQKENI. This CDR3 region has 17 residues. CDR3 region: CASSPRTGGAAGNTIYF.

Judged by frequency, this clonotype is medium-sized. The V and J genes are TRBV15 and TRBJ2-5. CDR1 is LNHNV and CDR2 is YYDKDF in the germline V gene (reference sequence). The CDR3 is made up of 14 amino acids. CDR3 region: CATSRVSSQETQYF. The full variable domain, with the rest looked up from reference TRBV15 and TRBJ2-5, is DAMVIQNPRYQVTQFGKPVTLSCSQTLNHNVMYWYQQKSSQAPKLLFHYYDKDFNNEADTPDNFQSRRPNTSFCFLDIRSPGLGDTAMYLCATSRVSSQETQYFGPGTRLLVL.

CDR3 protein: CASRLVGQAISEQYF. The chain is built from TRBV6-1 and TRBJ2-7; TCRdb reports TRBD1, a call that lacks DNA to check it against. The CDR3 runs to 15 residues. Germline CDR1 is MNHNS and CDR2 is SASEGT.

V and J are TRBV12-3 or TRBV12-4 and TRBJ1-1. CDR3 length equals 15 residues. Here the CDR3 reads CASRPIGGGVTEAFF.

The rearrangement joins TRBV6-5 to TRBJ1-5; TCRdb selects TRBD1, and the lack of DNA leaves this call unchecked. From germline, CDR1 is MNHEY and CDR2 SVGAGI. The CDR3 loop spans 16 amino acids. CDR3 loop: CASRSGVGVADQPQHF.